This T cell receptor beta chain was sequenced in a study of T cell responses to AZD1222 COVID-19 vaccine. This clone has just one count. Sequenced by immunoSEQ multiplex PCR; TCRdb stores in-frame clones only, minus some. Here the sample spans 100,000 to 150,000 clones, approximately 85% being singletons. Germline V gene lookup returns CDR1 MNHEY and CDR2 SVGAGI. The CDR3 is 15 amino acids. The ends were cut back, 8 bases at V and 2 bases at J, with 17 bases in the middle. This receptor was obtained from an adult who received the AZD1222 COVID-19 vaccine. V usage is TRBV6-5 and J usage is TRBJ2-3; the D call may be TRBD1 or TRBD2 (5 bases each). Sequenced material: peripheral blood, taken 28 days after the second AZD1222 dose. CDR3 region: CASRLVGDPTDTQYF. DNA for the CDR3: TGTGCCAGCCGCTTGGTGGGGGACCCCACAGATACGCAGTATTTT.